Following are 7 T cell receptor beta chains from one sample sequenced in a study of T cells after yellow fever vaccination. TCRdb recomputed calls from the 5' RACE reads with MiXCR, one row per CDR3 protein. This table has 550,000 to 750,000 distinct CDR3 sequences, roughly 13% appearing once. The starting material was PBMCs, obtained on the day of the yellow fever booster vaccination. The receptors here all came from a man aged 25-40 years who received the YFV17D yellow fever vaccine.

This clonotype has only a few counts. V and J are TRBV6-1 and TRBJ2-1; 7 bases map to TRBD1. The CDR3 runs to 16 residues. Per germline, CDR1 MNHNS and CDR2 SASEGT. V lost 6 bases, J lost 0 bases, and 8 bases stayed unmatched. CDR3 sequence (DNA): TGTGCCAGCAGCGGGACAGACTCTAGCTCCTACAATGAGCAGTTCTTC. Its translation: CASSGTDSSSYNEQFF.

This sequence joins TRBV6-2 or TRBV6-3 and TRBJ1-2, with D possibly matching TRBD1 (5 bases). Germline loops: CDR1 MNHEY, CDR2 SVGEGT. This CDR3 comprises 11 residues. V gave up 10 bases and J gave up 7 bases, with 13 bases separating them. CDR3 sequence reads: CAIHEGFGYTF. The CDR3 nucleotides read TGTGCCATCCATGAGGGGTTTGGCTACACCTTC.

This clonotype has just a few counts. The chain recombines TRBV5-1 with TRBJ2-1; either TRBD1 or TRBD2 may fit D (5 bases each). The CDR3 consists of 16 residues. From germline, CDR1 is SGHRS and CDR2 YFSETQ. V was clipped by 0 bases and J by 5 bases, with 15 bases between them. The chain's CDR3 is CASSLGNRGPNNEQFF. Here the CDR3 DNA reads TGCGCCAGCAGCTTGGGTAATCGGGGCCCCAACAATGAGCAGTTCTTC.

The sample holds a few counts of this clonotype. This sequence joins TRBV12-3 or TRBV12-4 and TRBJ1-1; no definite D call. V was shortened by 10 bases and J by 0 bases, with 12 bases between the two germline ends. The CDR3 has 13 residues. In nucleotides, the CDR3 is TGTGCCATACAAGGAGGATTGAACACTGAAGCTTTCTTT. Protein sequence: CAIQGGLNTEAFF.

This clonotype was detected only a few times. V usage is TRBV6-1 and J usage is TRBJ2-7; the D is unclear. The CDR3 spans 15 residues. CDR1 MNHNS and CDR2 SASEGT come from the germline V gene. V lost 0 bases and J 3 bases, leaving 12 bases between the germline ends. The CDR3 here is CASSEATGLRYEQYF. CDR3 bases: TGTGCCAGCAGTGAAGCGACGGGCCTCCGCTACGAGCAGTACTTC.

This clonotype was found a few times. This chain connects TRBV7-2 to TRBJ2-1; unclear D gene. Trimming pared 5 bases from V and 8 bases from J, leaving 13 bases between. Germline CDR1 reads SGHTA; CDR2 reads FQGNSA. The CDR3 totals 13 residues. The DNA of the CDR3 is TGTGCCAGCAGCGCCTACGTCCGGGATGAGCAGTTCTTC. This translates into CASSAYVRDEQFF.

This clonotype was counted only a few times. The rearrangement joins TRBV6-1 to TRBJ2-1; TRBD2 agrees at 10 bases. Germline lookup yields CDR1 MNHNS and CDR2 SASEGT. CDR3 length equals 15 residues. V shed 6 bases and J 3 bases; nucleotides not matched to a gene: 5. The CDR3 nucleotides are TGTGCCAGCAGACCAGGGACTAGCGTCTACAATGAGCAGTTCTTC. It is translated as CASRPGTSVYNEQFF.